The 25 T cell receptor beta chains listed next were all sequenced from one sample in a study of cytomegalovirus exposure and HLA in healthy donors. Method: immunoSEQ multiplex PCR; TCRdb's copy keeps in-frame clones and lacks some. The sample holds about 190,000 clones, 84% seen once. Material for sequencing was PBMCs. The receptors shown here come from a young man in good health and CMV-seropositive.

The chain employs TRBV29-1 and TRBJ1-2; 9 bases fit TRBD1. Germline lookup yields CDR1 SQVTM and CDR2 ANQGSEA. The V segment lost 3 bases and the J segment 3 bases; nucleotides outside the gene matches: 5. This CDR3 is 14 amino acids long. In DNA form, the CDR3 reads TGCAGCGTTGAGGGACAGGGAAGGTACTATGGCTACACCTTC. Amino acids: CSVEGQGRYYGYTF.

The rearrangement links TRBV5-1 to TRBJ2-6; 9 bases fit TRBD1. V dropped 2 bases and J dropped 0; count of bases not matched to a gene: 3. CDR1 is SGHRS and CDR2 is YFSETQ in the germline V gene. This CDR3 comprises 17 residues. For the CDR3, the DNA is TGCGCCAGCAGCTTACGGACAGGGGACTCTGGGGCCAACGTCCTGACTTTC. Protein product: CASSLRTGDSGANVLTF.

V gene TRBV5-1 combines with J gene TRBJ2-1, with TRBD2 as a possible D gene (6 bases). The germline V gene has CDR1 SGHRS and CDR2 YFSETQ. This CDR3 has 15 residues. Trimming removed 2 bases at V and 9 bases at J, with 18 bases between. CDR3 sequence: CASSFTGTGSGEQFF. DNA for the CDR3: TGCGCCAGCAGCTTTACCGGGACTGGCTCGGGTGAGCAGTTCTTC. The variable domain in full, completed from reference TRBV5-1 and TRBJ2-1, reads KAGVTQTPRYLIKTRGQQVTLSCSPISGHRSVSWYQQTPGQGLQFLFEYFSETQRNKGNFPGRFSGRQFSNSRSEMNVSTLELGDSALYLCASSFTGTGSGEQFFGPGTRLTVL.

This clone was counted many times. The J gene is TRBJ2-6, the V gene TRBV6-4; 10 bases map to TRBD1. Germline lookup yields CDR1 MRHNA and CDR2 SNTAGT. With V trimmed by 0 bases and J by 1 base, 0 bases remained unmatched. The CDR3 sequence is 17 residues long. CDR3 protein: CASSDSGQGSGANVLTF. The CDR3 nucleotides are TGTGCCAGCAGTGACTCGGGACAGGGGTCTGGGGCCAACGTCCTGACTTTC.

The rearrangement joins TRBV19 to TRBJ2-1; tentatively, D is TRBD1 (6 bases). V was shortened by 7 bases and J by 5 bases, with 12 bases between the two germline ends. The CDR3 runs to 13 residues. From germline, CDR1 is LNHDA and CDR2 SQIVND (reference sequence). The CDR3 loop is CASMWWDNNEQFF. The DNA of the CDR3 is TGTGCCAGTATGTGGTGGGACAACAATGAGCAGTTCTTC.

The CDR3 protein is CASSPVGGGQYEKLFF. The CDR3 DNA reads TGCGCCAGCAGTCCCGTCGGGGGGGGCCAGTATGAAAAACTGTTTTTT. The V call is TRBV5-1, the J call TRBJ1-4, with D maybe TRBD1 (6 bases). Germline values: CDR1 SGHRS, CDR2 YFSETQ. The CDR3 runs to 16 residues. V lost 5 bases and J lost 6, with 20 bases in between.

The V and J genes are TRBV28 and TRBJ1-5; tentative D call: TRBD1 (6 bases). Germline-derived CDR1 and CDR2 are MDHEN and SYDVKM. The CDR3 has 15 amino acids. V gave up 3 bases and J gave up 5 bases, with 14 bases separating them. The CDR3 nucleotides read TGTGCCAGCAGTTTTTCGCAGGGGCAATATCAGCCCCAGCATTTT. This encodes CASSFSQGQYQPQHF.

This chain joins TRBV14 and TRBJ2-1, with 7 bases fitting TRBD1. Germline CDR1 is SGHDN and CDR2 is FVKESK. J gave up 4 bases and V 5 bases, and 5 bases lay outside the gene matches. The CDR3 spans 14 residues. CDR3 nucleotide sequence: TGTGCCAGCAGCGCCCGGACAGGATACAATGAGCAGTTCTTC. Its protein is CASSARTGYNEQFF.

The rearrangement joins TRBV21-1 to TRBJ2-7; the DNA was not compared with TRBD2, the D call given in the table. TRBV21-1 is noted as a pseudogene. The CDR3 totals 15 residues. The CDR3 nucleotides are TGTGCCAGCAGCAAAGAAGGACTAGCGGCCTACGAGCAGTACTTC. This encodes CASSKEGLAAYEQYF.

V is TRBV7-9 and J is TRBJ2-7, with TRBD2 identical over 14 bases. The J segment lost 4 bases and the V segment lost 5 bases, leaving 10 bases of the junction unmatched. The CDR3 extends over 17 amino acids. Per the germline V gene, CDR1 is SEHNR and CDR2 is FQNEAQ (reference sequence). CDR3 in DNA: TGTGCCAGCAGCCCTGGGACTAGCGGGAGAGGAGGGTACGAGCAGTACTTC. Translated, it gives CASSPGTSGRGGYEQYF.

This clone was found a few times. The chain has TRBV4-3 and TRBJ2-3; 9 bases match TRBD2. Trimming took 4 bases from V and 2 from J; bases not matched to a gene: 7. The CDR3 totals 16 residues. Germline CDR1 and CDR2: LGHNA and YSLEER. The CDR3 DNA reads TGCGCCAGCAGCCTGAATGAGCGGGAGGCCACAGATACGCAGTATTTT. Translated, it gives CASSLNEREATDTQYF.

This clone occurred many times. An end of the junction differs from the germline gene, which may be a read error. This rearrangement joins TRBV29-1 to TRBJ1-2, with D uncertain. Germline CDR1 and CDR2: SQVTM and ANQGSEA. The CDR3 has 11 amino acids. In DNA form, the CDR3 reads TGCAGCGTTGATTATATGGGCCGGGCGGGCTTC. Amino acid sequence: CSVDYMGRAGF.

The rearrangement links TRBV5-1 to TRBJ2-5; 7 bases align to TRBD1. Losses at the gene ends were 4 bases for V and 5 bases for J; bases not matched to a gene: 11. This CDR3 contains 15 residues. Germline CDR1 reads SGHRS; CDR2 reads YFSETQ. CDR3: CASSPSDRAGETQYF. In DNA form, the CDR3 reads TGCGCCAGCAGCCCCAGCGACAGGGCTGGTGAGACCCAGTACTTC.

V is TRBV28 and J is TRBJ1-2, with D possibly TRBD1 on 5 matching bases. V shed 3 bases and J shed 5 bases, with 16 bases lying between them. Germline V gives CDR1 MDHEN, CDR2 SYDVKM. The CDR3 is 15 residues long. CDR3 in amino acids: CASSFPLGATYGYTF. CDR3 nucleotide sequence: TGTGCCAGCAGTTTCCCTCTTGGGGCGACGTATGGCTACACCTTC.

The J gene is TRBJ2-7, the V gene TRBV4-3, with 10 bases aligning to TRBD2. The germline gives CDR1 LGHNA, CDR2 YSLEER. CDR3 size: 15 residues. V was pared by 5 bases and J by 7 bases, with 11 bases of the junction left unmatched. CDR3 protein: CASSLGLAGAGEQYF. As DNA, the CDR3 is TGCGCCAGCAGCTTGGGTCTAGCGGGAGCGGGGGAGCAGTACTTC.

The genes are TRBV4-1 and TRBJ2-1; 9 bases are a match to TRBD1. Germline CDR1 is MGHRA and CDR2 is YSYEKL. This CDR3 has 15 amino acids. V was clipped by 4 bases and J by 6 bases; unmatched bases: 7. The DNA of the CDR3 is TGCGCCAGCAGCCCCGCGGGACAGGGAGGCAATGAGCAGTTCTTC. Translated, it gives CASSPAGQGGNEQFF.

The DNA of the CDR3 is TGTGCCAGCAGTCGGACAGTTAGGGGGGAGACCCAGTACTTC. Its protein is CASSRTVRGETQYF. This chain connects TRBV28 to TRBJ2-5; the D gene is possibly TRBD1 (6 bases). The length of the CDR3 is 14 residues. CDR1 and CDR2 (germline): MDHEN, SYDVKM. Trimming left V 5 bases short and J 5 bases short, with 15 bases between.

The J gene is TRBJ1-5, the V gene TRBV7-6; tentative D call: TRBD1 (6 bases). With 2 bases removed from V and 1 base from J, the gap between germline ends came to 12 bases. The length of the CDR3 is 16 residues. Germline V gene sequence: CDR1 SGHVS, CDR2 FNYEAQ. The CDR3 DNA follows: TGTGCCAGCAGCTTACAGGGGTTAAGGAGCAATCAGCCCCAGCATTTT. This sequence encodes CASSLQGLRSNQPQHF.

V usage is TRBV30 and J usage is TRBJ2-1; TRBD2 agrees at 8 bases. The CDR3 is 15 residues long. The V and J ends lost 1 base and 8 bases, in that order; junction bases with no gene match: 10. The germline V gene encodes CDR1 GTSNPN and CDR2 SVGIG (reference sequence). This chain's CDR3 is CAWSAGTSSAYEQFF. CDR3 DNA sequence: TGTGCCTGGAGTGCTGGGACTAGTAGCGCGTATGAGCAGTTCTTC.

The chain carries TRBV15 and TRBJ1-5, with D perhaps TRBD1 (5 bases). The CDR3 is made up of 16 amino acids. With 0 bases removed from V and 5 bases from J, the gap between germline ends came to 14 bases. Germline CDR1 and CDR2: LNHNV and YYDKDF (reference sequence). In DNA, the CDR3 is TGTGCCACCAGCAGAGATATTGGGGCCGGAGATCAGCCCCAGCATTTT. Translated, it gives CATSRDIGAGDQPQHF.

The chain links TRBV5-6 to TRBJ2-1; a weak D match, TRBD2 (6 bases). Trimming removed 4 bases at V and 9 bases at J, with 8 bases between. The CDR3 consists of 11 residues. The germline gives CDR1 SGHDT, CDR2 YYEEEE. The chain's CDR3 is CASSLGLEQFF. CDR3 nucleotides: TGTGCCAGCAGCCTGGGACTTGAGCAGTTCTTC.

The rearrangement joins TRBV29-1 to TRBJ2-3; D ambiguous. Trimming took off 6 bases at V and 0 bases at J, with 16 bases between the two ends. This CDR3 has 15 residues. CDR1 and CDR2 (germline): SQVTM, ANQGSEA. CDR3 amino acids: CSVKPYFASTDTQYF. The CDR3 DNA sequence: TGCAGCGTGAAACCCTACTTTGCTAGCACAGATACGCAGTATTTT.

This rearrangement joins TRBV10-3 to TRBJ2-7, with D possibly TRBD1 on 6 matching bases. V lost 3 bases, J lost 2 bases, and 14 bases lay in between. The CDR3 is 15 amino acids. Looked up from germline, CDR1 is ENHRY and CDR2 is SYGVKD. In DNA, the CDR3 is TGTGCCATCAGTGATTTGACAGGAGCACCCTACGAGCAGTACTTC. As protein: CAISDLTGAPYEQYF.

This clone showed up just a few times. The chain has TRBV5-1 and TRBJ2-7; D possibly corresponds to TRBD1 (6 bases). The CDR3 totals 15 residues. Germline assignment: CDR1 SGHRS and CDR2 YFSETQ. Trimming removed 1 base from V and 0 bases from J, with 11 bases in between. The CDR3 DNA reads TGCGCCAGCAGCTTGATCATACAGGGCTCCTACGAGCAGTACTTC. The encoded protein is CASSLIIQGSYEQYF.

This chain connects TRBV10-3 to TRBJ1-5, with D possibly being TRBD1 (5 bases). The CDR3 loop spans 15 amino acids. The ends were cut back, 3 bases at V and 1 base at J, with 10 bases in the middle. Germline V gene sequence: CDR1 ENHRY, CDR2 SYGVKD. The chain's CDR3 is CAISDREKSNQPQHF. The DNA for the CDR3 is TGTGCCATCAGTGACAGGGAAAAAAGCAATCAGCCCCAGCATTTT.